This TCR beta chain was sequenced for a study of blood T cell repertoires in COVID-19. As handled by the study authors: Researchers report that nucleated cell counts were estimated from reference gene primer amplification. This table comes from immunoSEQ multiplex PCR, and its TCRdb copy is limited to in-frame clones, with some not included. From that table come the V and J calls and clone size; the DNA was used to work out D and trimming. This sample has about 120,000 clones, with 85% found just once. The table lists this clone with a count of one. The CDR3 is made up of 15 amino acids. V trimming: 5 bases; J trimming: 5 bases; junction bases outside the gene matches: 9. Germline CDR1 LGHNA, CDR2 YSLEER.

The source is an older man with active or convalescent COVID-19. The specimen sequenced was peripheral blood. The V call is TRBV4-3, the J call TRBJ2-3; 8 bases map to TRBD2. CDR3 region: CASSDRTSLLDTQYF. The CDR3 nucleotides are TGCGCCAGCAGCGATAGGACTAGCTTGTTAGATACGCAGTATTTT.